The 9 T cell receptor beta chains presented below share a single source sample, sequenced in a study of blood T cell repertoires in COVID-19. Method: immunoSEQ multiplex PCR; TCRdb's copy keeps in-frame clones and lacks some. This table has some 240,000 clones, about 85% appearing once. Specimen: peripheral blood. Source of these receptors: a man in his 60s who had recovered from COVID-19.

The chain couples TRBV6-5 to TRBJ1-1; TRBD1 aligns across 9 bases. The length of the CDR3 is 12 residues. The V gene end was trimmed by 5 bases and the J gene end by 10 bases; junction bases not matched to a gene: 5. The germline V gene has CDR1 MNHEY and CDR2 SVGAGI. CDR3 amino acids: CASSTGQGRAFF. The DNA of the CDR3 is TGTGCCAGCAGTACGGGACAGGGTCGAGCTTTCTTT.

This clone was seen more than once but under ten times. This sequence joins TRBV2 and TRBJ2-7; D may be TRBD1 (6 bases). The V gene lost 7 bases and the J gene lost 6 bases, with 16 bases spanning the gap. Germline assignment: CDR1 SNHLY and CDR2 FYNNEI. The CDR3 has 13 residues. CDR3 region: CASTWTVKSEQYF. CDR3 bases: TGTGCCAGCACTTGGACAGTTAAATCCGAGCAGTACTTC.

V usage is TRBV7-2 and J usage is TRBJ1-2; D remains unclear. This CDR3 is built from 12 residues. Germline V lookup: CDR1 SGHTA, CDR2 FQGNSA. Trimming left V 2 bases short and J 5 bases short, with 6 bases between. The CDR3 protein is CASSLIGYGYTF. In DNA, the CDR3 is TGTGCCAGCAGCTTAATCGGTTATGGCTACACCTTC.

The rearrangement uses TRBV11-2 and TRBJ1-4; TRBD1 matches 7 bases. The CDR3 runs 15 residues. V lost 4 bases to trimming and J lost 7 bases; unmatched junction nucleotides: 9. Germline V CDR1 and CDR2: SGHAT, FQNNGV. As DNA, the CDR3 is TGTGCCAGCAGCTCGCCCGAGACAGGGCGTGAAAAACTGTTTTTT. Encoded protein: CASSSPETGREKLFF.

The V call is TRBV12-3 or TRBV12-4, the J call TRBJ2-1, with D possibly matching TRBD1 (6 bases). The germline V and J ends were trimmed by 6 bases and 10 bases, with 13 bases remaining between them. The CDR3 consists of 12 residues. The CDR3 DNA reads TGTGCCAGCAGCCTCTCTGGGGGCGAGCAGTTCTTC. Protein sequence: CASSLSGGEQFF.

J is TRBJ2-1 and V is TRBV21-1; the listed D gene, TRBD1, was not tested against the DNA. TRBV21-1 is flagged as a pseudogene. The CDR3 has 15 amino acids. CDR3 protein: CASGGQSNSYNEQFF. CDR3 coding DNA: TGTGCCAGCGGGGGACAGTCAAACTCCTACAATGAGCAGTTCTTC.

The rearrangement uses TRBV7-8 and TRBJ2-5; D is perhaps TRBD2 (6 bases). V was cut by 3 bases and J by 5 bases, with 16 bases left in between. There are 15 residues in the CDR3. From germline, CDR1 is SGHVS and CDR2 FQNEAQ. CDR3 amino acids: CASSLRDNSWETQYF. The CDR3 DNA reads as TGTGCCAGCAGCTTGCGGGATAACTCCTGGGAGACCCAGTACTTC.

This clone has only a few counts. J is TRBJ1-4 and V is TRBV6-5, with 8 bases identical to TRBD1. Germline lookup yields CDR1 MNHEY and CDR2 SVGAGI. CDR3 length: 15 residues. Trimming took 6 bases from V and 2 from J; bases not matched to a gene: 5. The CDR3 region is CASRSHRGTNEKLFF. The DNA for the CDR3 is TGTGCCAGCAGATCCCACAGGGGGACTAATGAAAAACTGTTTTTT.

The chain joins TRBV5-1 to TRBJ2-6; 7 nucleotides align to TRBD1. V gave up 7 bases and J gave up 0 bases; unmatched junction bases: 7. The germline CDR1 and CDR2 sequences are SGHRS and YFSETQ. This CDR3 is built from 16 residues. This CDR3 is CASQRTGLSGANVLTF. The CDR3 DNA reads as TGCGCCAGCCAAAGGACAGGACTCTCTGGGGCCAACGTCCTGACTTTC.